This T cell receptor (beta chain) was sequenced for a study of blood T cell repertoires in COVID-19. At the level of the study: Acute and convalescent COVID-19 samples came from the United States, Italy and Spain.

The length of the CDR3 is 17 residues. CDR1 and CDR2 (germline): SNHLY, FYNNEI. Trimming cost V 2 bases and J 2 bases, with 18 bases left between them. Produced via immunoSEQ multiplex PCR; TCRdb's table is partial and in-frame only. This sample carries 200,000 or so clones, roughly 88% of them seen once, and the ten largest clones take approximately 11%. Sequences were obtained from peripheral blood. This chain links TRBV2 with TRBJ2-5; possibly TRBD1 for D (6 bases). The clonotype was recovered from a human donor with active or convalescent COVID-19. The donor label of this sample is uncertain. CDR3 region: CASSEFAGAPGQETQYF. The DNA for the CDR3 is TGTGCCAGCAGTGAATTTGCAGGGGCCCCGGGGCAAGAGACCCAGTACTTC.